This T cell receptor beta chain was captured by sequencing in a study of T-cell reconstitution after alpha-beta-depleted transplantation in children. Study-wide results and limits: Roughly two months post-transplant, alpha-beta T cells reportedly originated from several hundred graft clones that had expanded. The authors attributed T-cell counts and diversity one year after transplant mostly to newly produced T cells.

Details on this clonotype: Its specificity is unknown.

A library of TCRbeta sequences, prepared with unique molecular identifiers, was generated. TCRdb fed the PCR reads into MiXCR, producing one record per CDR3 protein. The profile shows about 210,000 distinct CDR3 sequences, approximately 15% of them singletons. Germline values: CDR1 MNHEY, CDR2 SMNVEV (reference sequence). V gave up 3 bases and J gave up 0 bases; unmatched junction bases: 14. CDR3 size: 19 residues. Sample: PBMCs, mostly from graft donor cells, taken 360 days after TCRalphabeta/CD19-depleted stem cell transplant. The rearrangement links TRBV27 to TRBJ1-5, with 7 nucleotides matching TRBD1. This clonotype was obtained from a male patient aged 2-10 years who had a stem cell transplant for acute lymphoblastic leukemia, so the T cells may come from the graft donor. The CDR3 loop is CASSFKGQPRSYSNQPQHF. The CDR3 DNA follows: TGTGCCAGCAGTTTTAAGGGACAGCCCCGGAGCTATAGCAATCAGCCCCAGCATTTT.